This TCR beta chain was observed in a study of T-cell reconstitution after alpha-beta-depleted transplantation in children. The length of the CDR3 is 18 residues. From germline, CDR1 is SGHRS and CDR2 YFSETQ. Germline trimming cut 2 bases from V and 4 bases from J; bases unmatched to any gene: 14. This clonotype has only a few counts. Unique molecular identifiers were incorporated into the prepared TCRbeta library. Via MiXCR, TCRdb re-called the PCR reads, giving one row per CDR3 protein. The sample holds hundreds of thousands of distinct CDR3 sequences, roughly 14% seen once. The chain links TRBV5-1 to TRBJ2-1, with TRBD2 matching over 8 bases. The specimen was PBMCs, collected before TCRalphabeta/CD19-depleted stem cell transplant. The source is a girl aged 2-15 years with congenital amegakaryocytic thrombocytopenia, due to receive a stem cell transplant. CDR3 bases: TGCGCCAGCAGCTTAGGGCGGGAGGCCTTCTCTCTTTACAATGAGCAGTTCTTC. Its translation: CASSLGREAFSLYNEQFF.